This T cell receptor (beta chain) was sequenced in a study of blood T cell repertoires in COVID-19. Study overall: The United States, Italy and Spain supplied acute and convalescent COVID-19 samples. PBMCs, B-cell-depleted T cells, or T cells were the source of the cDNA or gDNA that made up the material.

Per the study methods: It was from reference gene primer amplification that nucleated cell counts were estimated. Sequenced by immunoSEQ multiplex PCR; TCRdb stores in-frame clones only, minus some. V and J calls and clone size are as listed in that table; D and trimming were resolved from the DNA. The sample contains 150,000 to 200,000 clones, 70% to 90% of which appear only once. The trim removed 3 bases at V and 5 bases at J, leaving 6 bases unmatched. This CDR3 contains 15 residues. Germline assignment: CDR1 SGHKS and CDR2 YYEKEE (reference sequence). This TCR was sampled from a man between 65 and 85 years old with active or convalescent COVID-19. The chain links TRBV5-5 to TRBJ1-5; 9 bases fit TRBD1. The sequenced sample was peripheral blood. This chain's CDR3 is CASSSYTGGHQPQHF. In DNA, the CDR3 is TGTGCCAGCAGCTCTTACACAGGGGGCCATCAGCCCCAGCATTTT.